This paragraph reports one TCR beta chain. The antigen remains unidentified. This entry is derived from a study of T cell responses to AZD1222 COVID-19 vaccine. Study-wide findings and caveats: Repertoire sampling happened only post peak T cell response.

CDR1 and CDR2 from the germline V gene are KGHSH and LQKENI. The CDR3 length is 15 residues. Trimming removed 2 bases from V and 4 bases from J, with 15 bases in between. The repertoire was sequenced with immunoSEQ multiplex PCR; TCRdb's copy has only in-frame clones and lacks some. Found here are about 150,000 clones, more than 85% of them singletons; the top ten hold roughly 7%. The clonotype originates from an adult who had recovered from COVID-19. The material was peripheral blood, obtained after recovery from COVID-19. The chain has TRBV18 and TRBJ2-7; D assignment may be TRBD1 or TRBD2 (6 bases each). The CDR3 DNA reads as TGTGCCAGCTCACCAGCGGACGGAGGGGGTTACGAGCAGTACTTC. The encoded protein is CASSPADGGGYEQYF.